This TCR beta chain was recorded in a study of identical twins. This clonotype has at least ten counts. What it binds is not known. Template switching added a universal primer binding site, and final cDNA carried unique molecular identifiers. Via MiXCR, TCRdb re-called the 5' RACE reads, giving one row per CDR3 protein. The repertoire includes around 680,000 distinct CDR3 sequences, 8.6% of them detected once, and approximately 0.89% sits in the top ten. Study-wide findings and caveats: Sequences that were beta out-of-frame showed weaker excess twin sharing.

V was clipped by 7 bases and J by 1 base; unmatched bases: 9. The CDR3 runs 16 residues. Germline V gives CDR1 MNHNS, CDR2 SASEGT. The sample was also linked to a second study, of yellow fever vaccine responses in identical twins.

Sequencing was carried out using PBMCs. This receptor was identified in a woman between 18 and 29 years old in good health. This sequence joins TRBV6-1 and TRBJ2-1, with TRBD2 identical over 8 bases. The DNA of the CDR3 is TGTGCCAGCATCGCGGGGGGAGTAGGGTCCTACAATGAGCAGTTCTTC. It is translated as CASIAGGVGSYNEQFF.